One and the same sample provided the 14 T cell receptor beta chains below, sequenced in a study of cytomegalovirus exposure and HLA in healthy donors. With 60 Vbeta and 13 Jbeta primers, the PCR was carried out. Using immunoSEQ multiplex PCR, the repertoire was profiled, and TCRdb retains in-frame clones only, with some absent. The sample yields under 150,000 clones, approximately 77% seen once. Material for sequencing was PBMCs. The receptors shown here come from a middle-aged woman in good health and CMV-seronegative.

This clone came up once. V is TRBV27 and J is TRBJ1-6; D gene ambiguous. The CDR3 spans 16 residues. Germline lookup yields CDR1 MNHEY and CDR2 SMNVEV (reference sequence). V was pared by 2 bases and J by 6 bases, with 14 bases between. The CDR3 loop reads CASSLGTSFFNSPLHF. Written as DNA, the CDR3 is TGTGCCAGCAGTTTAGGCACCTCCTTTTTTAATTCACCCCTCCACTTT.

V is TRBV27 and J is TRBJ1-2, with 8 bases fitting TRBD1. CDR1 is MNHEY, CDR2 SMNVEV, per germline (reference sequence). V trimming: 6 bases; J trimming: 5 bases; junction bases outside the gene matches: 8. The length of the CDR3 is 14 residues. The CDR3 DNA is TGTGCCAGCAGCTCGCAAGACAGGGGTTATGGCTACACCTTC. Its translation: CASSSQDRGYGYTF.

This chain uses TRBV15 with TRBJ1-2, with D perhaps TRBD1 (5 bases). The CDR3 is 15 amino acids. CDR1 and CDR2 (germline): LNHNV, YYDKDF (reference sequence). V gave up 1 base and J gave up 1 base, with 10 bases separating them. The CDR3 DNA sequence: TGTGCCACCAGCAGAGTGGGGGGGGGTAACTATGGCTACACCTTC. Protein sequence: CATSRVGGGNYGYTF.

Written as DNA, the CDR3 is TGTGCCAGCCATCGGGGGACCACAGATACGCAGTATTTT. This codes for CASHRGTTDTQYF. J is TRBJ2-3 and V is TRBV19; tentatively, D is TRBD2 (6 bases). V dropped 9 bases and J dropped 2 bases, with 12 bases sitting between them. CDR1 and CDR2 (germline): LNHDA, SQIVND (reference sequence). The CDR3 consists of 13 residues.

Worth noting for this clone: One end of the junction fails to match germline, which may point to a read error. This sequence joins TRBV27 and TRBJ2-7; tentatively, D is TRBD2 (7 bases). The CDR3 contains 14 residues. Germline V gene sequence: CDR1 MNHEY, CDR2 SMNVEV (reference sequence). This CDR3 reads CASSLTRGAYEQYF. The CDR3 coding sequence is TGTGCCAGCAGTTTGACCCGGGGGGCCTACGAGCAGTACTTT.

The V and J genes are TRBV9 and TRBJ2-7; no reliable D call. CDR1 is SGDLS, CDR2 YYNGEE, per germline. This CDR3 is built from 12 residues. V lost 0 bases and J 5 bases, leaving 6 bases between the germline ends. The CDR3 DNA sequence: TGTGCCAGCAGCGTAGATGAGGACGAGCAGTACTTC. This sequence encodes CASSVDEDEQYF.

The DNA of the CDR3 is TGCGCCAGCAGGATGCGACAGGCCACGTATAGATGGACTGAAGCTTTCTTT. Amino acids: CASRMRQATYRWTEAFF. The chain links TRBV5-1 to TRBJ1-1; D is perhaps TRBD1 (6 bases). This CDR3 spans 17 amino acids. Germline CDR1 and CDR2: SGHRS and YFSETQ. Deletions cut 5 bases from V and 5 bases from J, with 25 bases between.

CDR3 region: CSARAPGCYTF. The DNA for the CDR3 is TGCAGTGCTAGAGCTCCCGGGTGCTACACCTTC. The J gene is TRBJ1-2, the V gene TRBV20-1; D uncertain. The CDR3 covers 11 residues. The germline V and J ends were trimmed by 1 base and 9 bases, with 9 bases remaining between them. Germline loops: CDR1 DFQATT, CDR2 SNEGSKA (reference sequence).

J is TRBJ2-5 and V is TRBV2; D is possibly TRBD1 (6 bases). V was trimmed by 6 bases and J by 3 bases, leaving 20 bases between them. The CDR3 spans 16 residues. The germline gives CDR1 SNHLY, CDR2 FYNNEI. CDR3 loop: CASSLTRQAPKETQYF. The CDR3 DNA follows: TGTGCCAGCAGCCTAACCCGACAGGCTCCAAAAGAGACCCAGTACTTC.

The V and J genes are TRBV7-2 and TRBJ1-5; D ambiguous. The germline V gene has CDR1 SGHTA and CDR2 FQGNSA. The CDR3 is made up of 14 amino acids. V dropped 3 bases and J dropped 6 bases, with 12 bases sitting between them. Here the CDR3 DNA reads TGTGCCAGCAGCTTTTTTGGGAGTGGTCAGCCCCAGCATTTT. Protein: CASSFFGSGQPQHF. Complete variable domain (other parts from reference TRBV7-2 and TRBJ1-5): GAGVSQSPSNKVTEKGKDVELRCDPISGHTALYWYRQSLGQGLEFLIYFQGNSAPDKSGLPSDRFSAERTGGSVSTLTIQRTQQEDSAVYLCASSFFGSGQPQHFGDGTRLSIL.

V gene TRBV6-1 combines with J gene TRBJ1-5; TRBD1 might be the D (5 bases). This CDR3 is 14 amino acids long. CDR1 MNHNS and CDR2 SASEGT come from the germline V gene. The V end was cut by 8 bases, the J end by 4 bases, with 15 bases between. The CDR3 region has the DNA TGTGCCAGCGCCCTCCTCCGACAGAATCAGCCCCAGCATTTT. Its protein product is CASALLRQNQPQHF.

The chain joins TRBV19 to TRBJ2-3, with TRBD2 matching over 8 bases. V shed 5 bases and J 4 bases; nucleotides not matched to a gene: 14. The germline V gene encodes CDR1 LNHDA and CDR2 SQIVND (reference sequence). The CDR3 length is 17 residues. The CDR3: CASSPLAVAGLADTQYF. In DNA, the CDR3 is TGTGCCAGTAGTCCCCTGGCGGTAGCGGGGCTCGCAGATACGCAGTATTTT.

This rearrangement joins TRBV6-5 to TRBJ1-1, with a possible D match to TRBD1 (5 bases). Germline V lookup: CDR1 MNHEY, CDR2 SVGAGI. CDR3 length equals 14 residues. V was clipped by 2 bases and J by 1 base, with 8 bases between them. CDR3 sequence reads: CASSYNRKNTEAFF. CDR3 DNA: TGTGCCAGCAGTTACAACAGGAAGAACACTGAAGCTTTCTTT.

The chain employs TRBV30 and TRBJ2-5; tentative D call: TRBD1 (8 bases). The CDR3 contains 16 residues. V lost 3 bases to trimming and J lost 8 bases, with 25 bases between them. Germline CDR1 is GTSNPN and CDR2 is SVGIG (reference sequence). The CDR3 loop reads CAWRNGATGEGGTQYF. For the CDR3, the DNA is TGTGCCTGGAGAAACGGTGCGACAGGGGAGGGTGGAACCCAGTACTTC.